This T cell receptor beta chain was recovered during a study of read filtering for tumor transcriptome and immune sequencing (dated by TCRdb to about 2020). With regard to the full study: Of the patients in the cohort, more than 16 were male and some 15 were female, and their mean age was 65.9 years, with a range of roughly 45 to 90. Per sample, about 4.05 to 11 million TCR-region mapped reads were obtained with IR-seq, compared with only about 85 to 1273 with RNA-seq. One of the main goals was to work out a read-filtering strategy for immune repertoire data, in particular whether clonotypes backed by only a single read should be removed. After DNase treatment, whole-transcriptome libraries were prepared with the TruSeq RNA Access Library Prep Kit. By revised international staging, roughly 8 patients were R-ISS I, under 20 were R-ISS II and roughly 7 were R-ISS III. The study compared TCR repertoires from targeted immune repertoire sequencing and bulk whole-transcriptome sequencing run on the same bone marrow samples. The study at large found these results: Rather than purified T cells, the sorted CD138-negative fraction was a mixed bone marrow immune population. In IR-seq, about 82% of clonotypes but 3% to 4.5% of total reads were represented by single-read clonotypes, whereas in RNA-seq, 74.6% of clonotypes and 40% to 55% of reads were represented by single-read clonotypes. Clonotypes were captured by IR-seq at much higher depth and more reliably than by RNA-seq, and smaller IR-seq throughput was sufficient for identification of most shared clonotypes. When single-read clonotypes were removed, the proportions of shared clonotypes in IR-seq and RNA-seq correlated more strongly.

Each patient had bone marrow sampled at the time of active disease. Ficoll-Hypaque density gradient centrifugation was used to isolate the bone marrow mononuclear cells. CD138-negative cells were obtained by negative selection after labeling with CD138 magnetic microbeads on a MACS separator, removing myeloma plasma cells. Flow cytometry on an Attune NxT with CD138 antibodies was used to check the purity of the isolated cells. Total RNA was extracted with TRIzol reagent and quantified with a NanoDrop spectrophotometer. Paired RNA-seq and IR-seq were performed on each patient's CD138-negative bone marrow sample. The Immunoverse kit was used to build TCR libraries from 400 to 500 ng RNA, with molecular barcoded adaptors covering alpha/delta and beta/gamma chains. TCR library preparation was performed with the same RNA that was used for transcriptome sequencing. Sequencing of the TCR libraries was done on an Illumina HiSeq 4000 with 2 x 150 cycles. On the authors' methods: Using MiXCR, which included quality filtering and error correction, TCR reads were aligned to human V, D, J and C references and then assembled into CDR3 clonotypes. The tcR package in R was used to analyze clonotype counts and gene usage diversity. Raw mapping reads were checked after the RNA-seq reads had been mapped by STAR aligner version 2.5.3a onto the human GRCh37 genome. IR-seq fastq files were randomly downsampled with Seqtk 1.3 to test the effect of sequencing depth on detected clonotypes. The raw public data were reprocessed by TCRdb itself: fastp quality trimming at Q25, MiXCR clonotype calling, in-frame beta chains only. Every distinct CDR3 protein forms one entry, paired with its most common genes and DNA. In this record, the V and J calls reflect TCRdb's handling and not the investigators' own analysis. The sample includes approximately 150,000 distinct CDR3 sequences, with around 14% observed a single time. Roughly 7.6% of the sample is held by the ten biggest clonotypes.

As regards this clonotype: The target of this receptor is not known. Base qualities are missing; no much larger clone stands one base away.

The CDR3 spans 12 residues, from the cysteine through the phenylalanine. Here the CDR3 DNA is all that survives: 36 bases in frame from base 1. V and J are trimmed by 5 bases and 8 bases, and the gene matches miss 5 bases of the junction. Looking up the germline V gene yields CDR1 SGHTA and CDR2 FQGTGA. The rearrangement combines TRBV7-3 with TRBJ1-1, and 7 bases in between align with TRBD1. Sequenced material: a population of CD138-negative cells sorted from bone marrow. The cell subset or site label on this specimen signifies: bone marrow mononuclear cells depleted of CD138+ plasma/myeloma cells by negative magnetic selection. The receptor was derived from a donor older than 35 with multiple myeloma. The DNA sequence is TGTGCCAGCAGCCTCAGACAGGGCGAAGCTTTCTTT. Its protein is CASSLRQGEAFF.